This T cell receptor beta chain was profiled in a study of blood T cell repertoires in COVID-19. In the study overall: Samples taken during acute and convalescent COVID-19 were collected in the United States, Italy and Spain. Sources were T cells, B-cell-depleted T cells, or PBMCs; the material itself was cDNA or gDNA.

Per the authors' pipeline: Reference gene primers were amplified, and this amplification served to estimate nucleated cell counts. The method was immunoSEQ multiplex PCR; TCRdb's version includes in-frame clones alone and lacks a portion of them. V, J and clone size reflect that table, while D and trimming were determined from the DNA. The sample has tens of thousands of clones, 85% to 90% seen once. V lost 2 bases to trimming and J lost 2 bases; unmatched junction nucleotides: 1. The CDR3 spans 15 residues. Germline loops: CDR1 KGHSH, CDR2 LQKENI. Turning to this clone: Other nucleotide sequences from this sample produce the same CDR3.

The V and J genes are TRBV18 and TRBJ2-5, with 11 bases identical to TRBD2. Source material: peripheral blood. The TCR originated in a man between 60 and 75 years old with acute or convalescent COVID-19. The CDR3 DNA is TGTGCCAGCTCACCAGGGACTAGCGGTCAAGAGACCCAGTACTTC. It is translated as CASSPGTSGQETQYF. Looking up the rest from reference TRBV18 and TRBJ2-5 gives the full variable domain: NAGVMQNPRHLVRRRGQEARLRCSPMKGHSHVYWYRQLPEEGLKFMVYLQKENIIDESGMPKERFSAEFPKEGPSILRIQQVVRGDSAAYFCASSPGTSGQETQYFGPGTRLLVL.